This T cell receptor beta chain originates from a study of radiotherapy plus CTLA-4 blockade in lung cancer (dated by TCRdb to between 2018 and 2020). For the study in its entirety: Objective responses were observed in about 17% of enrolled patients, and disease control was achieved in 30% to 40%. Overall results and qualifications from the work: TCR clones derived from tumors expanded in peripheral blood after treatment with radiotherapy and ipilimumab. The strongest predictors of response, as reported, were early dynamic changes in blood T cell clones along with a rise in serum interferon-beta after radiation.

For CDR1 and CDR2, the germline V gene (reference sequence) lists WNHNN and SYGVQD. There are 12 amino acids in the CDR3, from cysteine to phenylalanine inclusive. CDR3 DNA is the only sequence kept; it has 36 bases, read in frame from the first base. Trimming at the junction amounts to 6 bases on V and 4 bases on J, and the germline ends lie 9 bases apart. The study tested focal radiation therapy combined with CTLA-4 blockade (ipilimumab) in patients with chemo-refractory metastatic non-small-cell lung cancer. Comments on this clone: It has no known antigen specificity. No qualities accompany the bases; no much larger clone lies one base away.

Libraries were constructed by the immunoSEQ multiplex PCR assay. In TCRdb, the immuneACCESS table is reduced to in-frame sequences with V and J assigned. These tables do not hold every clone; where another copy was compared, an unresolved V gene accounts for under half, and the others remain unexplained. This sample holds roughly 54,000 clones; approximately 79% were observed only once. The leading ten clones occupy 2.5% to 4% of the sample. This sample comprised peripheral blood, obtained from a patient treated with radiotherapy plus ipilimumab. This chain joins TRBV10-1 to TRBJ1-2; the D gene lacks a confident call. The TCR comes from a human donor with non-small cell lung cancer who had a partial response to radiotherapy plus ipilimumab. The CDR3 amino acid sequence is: CASSDYAYGYTF. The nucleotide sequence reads TGCGCCAGCAGCGACTACGCCTATGGCTACACCTTC.